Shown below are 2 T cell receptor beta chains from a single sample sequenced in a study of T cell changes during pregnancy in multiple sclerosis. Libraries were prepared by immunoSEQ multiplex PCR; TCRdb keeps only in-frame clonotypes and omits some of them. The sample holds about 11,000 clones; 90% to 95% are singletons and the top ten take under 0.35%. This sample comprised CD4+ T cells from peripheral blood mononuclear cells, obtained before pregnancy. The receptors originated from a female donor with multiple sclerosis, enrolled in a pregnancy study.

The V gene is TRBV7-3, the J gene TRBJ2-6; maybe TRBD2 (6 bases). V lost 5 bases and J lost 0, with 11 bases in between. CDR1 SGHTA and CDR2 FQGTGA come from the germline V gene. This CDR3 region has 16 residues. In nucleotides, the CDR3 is TGTGCCAGCAGCCGACGGGGGAGCTCTGGGGCCAACGTCCTGACTTTC. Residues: CASSRRGSSGANVLTF.

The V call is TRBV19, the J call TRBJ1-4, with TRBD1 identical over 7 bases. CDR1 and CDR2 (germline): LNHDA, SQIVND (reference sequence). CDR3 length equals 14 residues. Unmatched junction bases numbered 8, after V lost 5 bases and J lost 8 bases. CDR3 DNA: TGTGCCAGTAGTGACAGGGTCCTAAAGGAAAAACTGTTTTTT. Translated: CASSDRVLKEKLFF.